This entry lists 2 T cell receptor beta chains sequenced from one sample in a study of cytomegalovirus exposure and HLA in healthy donors. In the PCR, 60 Vbeta and 13 Jbeta primers were used. Clones were read by immunoSEQ multiplex PCR, and TCRdb kept only the in-frame ones, dropping some. The sample yields about 220,000 clones, about 80% seen once. Sequencing was done on a sample of PBMCs. The receptors shown here come from a man aged 18 to 30 in good health and CMV-seronegative.

The chain employs TRBV23-1 and TRBJ1-2, with a weak D call TRBD1 (6 bases). TRBV23-1 counts as an open reading frame of uncertain function. CDR3 size: 14 residues. Trimming took off 8 bases at V and 7 bases at J, with 20 bases between the two ends. CDR3 in amino acids: CASRQTQGNVGYTF. The CDR3, as DNA: TGCGCCAGCCGCCAAACTCAGGGGAACGTTGGCTACACCTTC.

The rearrangement uses TRBV6-6 and TRBJ1-1, with D possibly being TRBD1 (5 bases). Germline CDR1 MNHNY, CDR2 SVGAGI (reference sequence). The length of the CDR3 is 15 residues. V lost 6 bases to trimming and J lost 3 bases, with 17 bases between them. The CDR3 nucleotides read TGTGCCAGCAGCTGGGGTAGGGGTCAGGACACTGAAGCTTTCTTT. Its protein is CASSWGRGQDTEAFF.